A single T cell receptor (beta chain) is shown here with its context. The antigen is not known. This may stem from a read error, because a much larger clone lies one nucleotide away. This sample was included in a study of blood T cells in healthy people across ages. Study-level points and caveats: Whereas aged donors had fewer naive CD4+ cells, long-lived donors had more of them and higher diversity. Roughly linear age-related decline in beta diversity appeared, significant by age roughly 40.

The CDR3 spans 20 residues. The germline V gene encodes CDR1 SGDLS and CDR2 YYNGEE. Germline trimming cut 0 bases from V and 2 bases from J; bases unmatched to any gene: 17. With a J-beta primer mix and a sample-barcoded 5' primer, a second PCR ran about 7 to 12 cycles. TCRdb passed the 5' RACE reads through MiXCR, listing each CDR3 protein once. This sample yields 600,000 to 800,000 distinct CDR3 sequences, of which over 40% are seen a single time; less than 15% belongs to the top ten. Peripheral blood samples of 9 to 10 milliliters were drawn from each donor. Researchers isolated at least 6 million PBMCs per sample.

This sequence joins TRBV9 and TRBJ2-5; 9 bases are shared with TRBD2. This clonotype originated in a woman older than 75 in good health. Sequencing input: blood. CDR3 amino acids: CASSVGVTSRATSGQETQYF. CDR3 nucleotides: TGTGCCAGCAGCGTAGGGGTGACCTCGAGGGCGACTAGCGGTCAAGAGACCCAGTACTTC.